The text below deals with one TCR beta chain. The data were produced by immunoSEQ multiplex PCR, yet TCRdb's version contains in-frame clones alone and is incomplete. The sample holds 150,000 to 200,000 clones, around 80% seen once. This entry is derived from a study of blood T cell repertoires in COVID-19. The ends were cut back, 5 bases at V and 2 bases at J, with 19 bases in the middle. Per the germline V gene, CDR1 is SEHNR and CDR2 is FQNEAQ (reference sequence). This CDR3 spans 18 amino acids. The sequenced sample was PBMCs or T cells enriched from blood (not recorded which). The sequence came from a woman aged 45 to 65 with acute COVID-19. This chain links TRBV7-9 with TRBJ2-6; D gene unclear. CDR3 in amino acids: CASSPGLRLLAGANVLTF. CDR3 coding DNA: TGTGCCAGCAGCCCCGGCCTCAGGCTTTTGGCTGGGGCCAACGTCCTGACTTTC.